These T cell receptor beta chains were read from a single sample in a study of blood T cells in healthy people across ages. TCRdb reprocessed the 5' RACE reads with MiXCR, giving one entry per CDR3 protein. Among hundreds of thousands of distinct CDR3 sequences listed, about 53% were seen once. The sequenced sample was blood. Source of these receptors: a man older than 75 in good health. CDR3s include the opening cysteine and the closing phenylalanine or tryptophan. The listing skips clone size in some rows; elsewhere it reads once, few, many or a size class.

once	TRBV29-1	CSVAPRQGHEQYF
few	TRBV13	CASSLGQGSEKLFF
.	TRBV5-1	CASSLELASDEQYF
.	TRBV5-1	CASSVEDSTDEQFF
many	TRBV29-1	CSARFGAHEQYF
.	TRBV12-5	CASGSLARRVSERYF
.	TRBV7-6	CASSAWEIVAKNIQYF
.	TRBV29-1	CSVGDGNYGYTF
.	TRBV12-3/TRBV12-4	CASSFGLANNNEQFF
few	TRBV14	CASSQGRQPQHF